This T cell receptor beta chain is drawn from a study of blood T cell repertoires in COVID-19. Participants reported their clinical history, and cohort assignment relied on those reports. This table comes from immunoSEQ multiplex PCR, and its TCRdb copy is limited to in-frame clones, with some not included. The data contain 230,000 or so clones, about 87% of them singletons. The source is a middle-aged woman with acute COVID-19. The sequenced sample was PBMCs or T cells enriched from blood (not recorded which).

CDR3 DNA: TGTGCCAGCAGCCCCTCGTCGGTACGGGAAAAACTGTTTTTT. Its translation is CASSPSSVREKLFF. The chain has TRBV7-9 and TRBJ1-4, with D hard to call. V gave up 5 bases and J gave up 8 bases, with 15 bases separating them. The CDR3 runs 14 residues. In germline, CDR1 is SEHNR, CDR2 FQNEAQ (reference sequence).